This T cell receptor beta chain was sequenced during a study of T cell repertoires in cytomegalovirus infection. For the study at large: As its CMV epitopes, the study selected recently identified HLA-C-restricted and well-studied HLA-B-restricted targets. In public TCR beta signatures, there were indications of both CMV infection and matching HLA type. Study findings and constraints: HLA-C-restricted CMV clonotypes gave the most frequent clonotype in two of eight donors.

Worth noting for this clonotype: The antigen is undetermined.

TCRdb re-called the reads with MiXCR, one entry per CDR3 protein. The sample carries about 770,000 distinct CDR3 sequences, almost 30% recorded once. V was pared by 5 bases and J by 2 bases, with 7 bases of the junction left unmatched. The CDR3 is 15 residues long. Germline V lookup: CDR1 ENHRY, CDR2 SYGVKD. The clonotype comes from a human donor in good health (CMV status not recorded). Some clones in this sample may be carry-over from other donors' samples. This rearrangement joins TRBV10-3 to TRBJ1-2, with 8 bases lining up with TRBD1. Sequenced material: cultured CD8+ T cells from PBMCs, taken from culture after CMV antigen stimulation. CDR3 residues: CAISPRTGKNYGYTF. The CDR3 coding sequence is TGTGCCATCAGTCCGAGGACAGGGAAGAACTATGGCTACACCTTC.